The 15 T cell receptor beta chains below were found in one sample sequenced in a study of blood T cell repertoires in COVID-19. Profiling relied on immunoSEQ multiplex PCR, and the TCRdb table lists in-frame clones only, not all of them. The table includes about 190,000 clones, roughly 82% detected once. Material: PBMCs or T cells enriched from blood (not recorded which). Receptors originate from a woman aged 25 to 39 who had recovered from COVID-19.

This clone appeared a few times. V gene TRBV4-2 combines with J gene TRBJ1-4; TRBD1 is a possible D gene (5 bases). V lost 1 base to trimming and J lost 4 bases, with 13 bases between them. CDR3 size: 16 residues. Germline CDR1 is LGHNA and CDR2 is YNFKEQ. CDR3 DNA sequence: TGTGCCAGCAGCCAAGTGTCCAGGGCGGTTAATGAAAAACTGTTTTTT. Amino acid sequence: CASSQVSRAVNEKLFF.

The CDR3 sequence is CASSLAVNTEAFF. The DNA of the CDR3 is TGCGCCAGCAGCTTGGCTGTGAACACTGAAGCTTTCTTT. This chain uses TRBV5-1 with TRBJ1-1; D not certain. The V and J ends lost 0 bases and 0 bases respectively, with 3 bases between them. Germline V gene sequence: CDR1 SGHRS, CDR2 YFSETQ. This CDR3 has 13 residues.

The chain uses TRBV6-5 and TRBJ2-7; D gene ambiguous. This CDR3 has 13 residues. The ends were cut back, 6 bases at V and 0 bases at J, with 9 bases in the middle. Germline lookup yields CDR1 MNHEY and CDR2 SVGAGI. The CDR3 sequence is CASSSERSYEQYF. The CDR3 region has the DNA TGTGCCAGCAGCTCCGAGCGCTCCTACGAGCAGTACTTC.

The chain has TRBV9 and TRBJ1-1; a possible D gene is TRBD1 (6 bases). Trimming took off 0 bases at V and 2 bases at J, with 8 bases between the two ends. Germline loops: CDR1 SGDLS, CDR2 YYNGEE. The CDR3 extends over 14 amino acids. CDR3 in DNA: TGTGCCAGCAGCGTAGACAGGGTCAACACTGAAGCTTTCTTT. Its protein product is CASSVDRVNTEAFF.

CDR3 protein: CASSPLGQEGYTF. DNA for the CDR3: TGTGCCAGCAGTCCGCTGGGACAAGAAGGCTACACCTTC. The chain carries TRBV27 and TRBJ1-2, with a tentative D call TRBD1 (6 bases). Germline CDR1 is MNHEY and CDR2 is SMNVEV (reference sequence). The CDR3 is 13 amino acids. Trimming pared 5 bases from V and 8 bases from J, leaving 15 bases between.

This chain links TRBV29-1 with TRBJ2-3; 10 nucleotides line up with TRBD2. The germline V gene has CDR1 SQVTM and CDR2 ANQGSEA. V lost 6 bases, J lost 1 base, and 10 bases stayed unmatched. The CDR3 has 16 amino acids. CDR3 sequence (DNA): TGCAGCGTCTCGGACAGTCTAGCGGGAGGCACAGATACGCAGTATTTT. As protein: CSVSDSLAGGTDTQYF.

The chain combines TRBV24-1 with TRBJ2-2; 8 nucleotides align to TRBD2. Germline values: CDR1 KGHDR, CDR2 SFDVKD. The V and J ends lost 3 bases and 1 base, in that order; junction bases with no gene match: 3. The CDR3 is 16 amino acids. This CDR3 is CATSDDTSGNTGELFF. The CDR3 nucleotides are TGTGCCACCAGTGATGACACTAGCGGGAACACCGGGGAGCTGTTTTTT.

V usage is TRBV27 and J usage is TRBJ1-2, with 7 bases lining up with TRBD1. This CDR3 contains 15 residues. The trim removed 3 bases at V and 0 bases at J, leaving 4 bases unmatched. Germline V gene data show CDR1 as MNHEY and CDR2 as SMNVEV (reference sequence). The chain's CDR3 is CASSFSQGANYGYTF. The CDR3 DNA sequence: TGTGCCAGCAGTTTTTCGCAGGGGGCTAACTATGGCTACACCTTC.

The V gene is TRBV2, the J gene TRBJ1-2; D is ambiguous. V was trimmed by 0 bases and J by 5 bases, leaving 10 bases between them. This CDR3 comprises 14 residues. Germline V lookup: CDR1 SNHLY, CDR2 FYNNEI. As DNA, the CDR3 is TGTGCCAGCAGTGAAGCTACAGATGAATATGGCTACACCTTC. Translating gives CASSEATDEYGYTF.

The chain uses TRBV25-1 and TRBJ1-4, with 7 nucleotides matching TRBD1. Looked up from germline, CDR1 is MGHDK and CDR2 is SYGVNS. CDR3 length equals 16 residues. V lost 0 bases, J lost 4 bases, and 5 bases stayed unmatched. This chain's CDR3 is CASSEYWQGDNEKLFF. The CDR3 coding sequence is TGTGCCAGCAGTGAATATTGGCAGGGGGATAATGAAAAACTGTTTTTT.

This clone occurred a few times. This CDR3 reads CASKGDYGYTF. CDR3 nucleotides: TGTGCCAGCAAAGGGGACTATGGCTACACCTTC. The V gene is TRBV2, the J gene TRBJ1-2; weak D call: TRBD1 (5 bases). Trimming removed 7 bases at V and 3 bases at J, with 6 bases between. The CDR3 spans 11 residues. Germline V gene sequence: CDR1 SNHLY, CDR2 FYNNEI.

The rearrangement joins TRBV11-2 to TRBJ2-4, with 9 bases lining up with TRBD1. CDR1 and CDR2 from the germline V gene are SGHAT and FQNNGV. After removal of 2 bases from V and 6 bases from J, the junction contained 5 bases not matched to a gene. The CDR3 runs 15 residues. In nucleotides, the CDR3 is TGTGCCAGCAGCTTAATACCGGGACAGGGAAACATTCAGTACTTC. Its translation: CASSLIPGQGNIQYF.

The rearrangement links TRBV7-2 to TRBJ2-2; 9 bases are a match to TRBD2. J lost 3 bases, V lost 4 bases, and 3 bases had no gene match. The length of the CDR3 is 15 residues. Germline V lookup: CDR1 SGHTA, CDR2 FQGNSA. CDR3 nucleotide sequence: TGTGCCAGCAGCTCGGGACTAGCCTACACCGGGGAGCTGTTTTTT. Translation: CASSSGLAYTGELFF. The full variable domain, with the rest looked up from reference TRBV7-2 and TRBJ2-2, is GAGVSQSPSNKVTEKGKDVELRCDPISGHTALYWYRQSLGQGLEFLIYFQGNSAPDKSGLPSDRFSAERTGGSVSTLTIQRTQQEDSAVYLCASSSGLAYTGELFFGEGSRLTVL.

In this sample, this clone turned up once. J is TRBJ1-6 and V is TRBV3-1 (or the pseudogene TRBV3-2), with TRBD1 matching over 8 bases. Germline assignment: CDR1 LGHDT and CDR2 YNNKEL (reference sequence). This CDR3 is built from 17 residues. Losses at the gene ends were 1 base for V and 7 bases for J; bases not matched to a gene: 9. CDR3 sequence reads: CASSQGQGRLLNSPLHF. The CDR3 nucleotides are TGTGCCAGCAGCCAAGGACAGGGGCGCCTCCTAAATTCACCCCTCCACTTT.

In DNA form, the CDR3 reads TGTGCCAGCAGCCCCGGACTAGCGGGAGGTGATGAGCAGTTCTTC. It yields the protein CASSPGLAGGDEQFF. V and J are TRBV2 and TRBJ2-1, with 14 positions matching TRBD2. The V and J ends lost 6 bases and 8 bases, in that order; junction bases with no gene match: 6. The CDR3 is 15 amino acids. Germline V gene lookup returns CDR1 SNHLY and CDR2 FYNNEI.